The 5 T cell receptor beta chains below come from one sample, sequenced in a study of blood T cell repertoires in COVID-19. Assay used: immunoSEQ multiplex PCR; TCRdb lists only in-frame clones, some missing. Found here are roughly 240,000 clones, almost 85% of them singletons; the top ten hold 1.5% to 2%. The sequenced material came from peripheral blood. Source of these receptors: a woman aged 80 or older with acute or convalescent COVID-19.

The chain is built from TRBV11-1 and TRBJ2-1, with 7 bases lining up with TRBD1. The junction had 9 bases not matched to a gene; V was cut back by 5 bases and J by 2 bases. The CDR3 is 16 residues long. CDR1 is SGHAT, CDR2 FQDESV, per germline (reference sequence). The CDR3 loop reads CASSVEIGTAYNEQFF. In DNA, the CDR3 is TGTGCCAGCAGCGTAGAGATCGGGACAGCCTACAATGAGCAGTTCTTC. Using reference TRBV11-1 and TRBJ2-1 for the parts outside the CDR3, the full variable domain is EAEVAQSPRYKITEKSQAVAFWCDPISGHATLYWYRQILGQGPELLVQFQDESVVDDSQLPKDRFSAERLKGVDSTLKIQPAELGDSAMYLCASSVEIGTAYNEQFFGPGTRLTVL.

The J gene is TRBJ2-7, the V gene TRBV18, with 8 bases matching TRBD2. V shed 2 bases and J 6 bases; nucleotides not matched to a gene: 15. The germline V gene encodes CDR1 KGHSH and CDR2 LQKENI. CDR3 length: 17 residues. The CDR3 loop reads CASSPLKRSGGFVEQYF. CDR3 nucleotides: TGTGCCAGCTCACCATTGAAAAGAAGCGGGGGCTTCGTCGAGCAGTACTTC.

Only one count was recorded for this clone. The rearrangement uses TRBV7-3 and TRBJ2-7, with 8 nucleotides matching TRBD2. CDR3 length: 14 residues. CDR1 and CDR2 from the germline V gene are SGHTA and FQGTGA. Trimming at V came to 2 bases and at J to 3 bases, leaving 3 bases not matched to a gene. The CDR3 DNA follows: TGTGCCAGCAGCTTAGCGGGGGGCGGCTACGAGCAGTACTTC. Its translation is CASSLAGGGYEQYF.

The rearrangement links TRBV11-3 to TRBJ2-1; TRBD1 is a possible D gene (6 bases). The CDR3 loop spans 12 amino acids. Germline assignment: CDR1 SGHNT and CDR2 YENEEA. Trimming removed 4 bases at V and 8 bases at J, with 9 bases between. The CDR3 here is CASSSRGDEQFF. The CDR3 DNA reads as TGTGCCAGCAGCTCCAGGGGTGATGAGCAGTTCTTC.

The chain carries TRBV6-5 and TRBJ1-6; TRBD1 agrees at 7 bases. The length of the CDR3 is 14 residues. V shed 5 bases, J shed 9 bases, and the junction held 7 bases outside the gene matches. In germline, CDR1 is MNHEY, CDR2 SVGAGI. Here the CDR3 reads CASSTTGAVSPLHF. CDR3 nucleotide sequence: TGTGCCAGCAGTACAACAGGGGCGGTTTCACCCCTCCACTTT.